This TCR beta chain was observed in a study of cytomegalovirus exposure and HLA in healthy donors. Findings and caveats of the study: The productive fraction for most TCR beta V segments was about 90% or about 30% in an earlier analysis.

Remarks on this clone: Its antigen remains unidentified.

Researchers ran the PCR with 60 Vbeta and 13 Jbeta primers. Clones were read by immunoSEQ multiplex PCR, and TCRdb kept only the in-frame ones, dropping some. The sample holds 150,000 to 200,000 clones; under 80% are singletons and the top ten take 2.5% to 3.5%. The CDR3 is 18 amino acids. The germline CDR1 and CDR2 sequences are MGHRA and YSYEKL. V dropped 1 base and J dropped 3; count of bases not matched to a gene: 9. The receptor's source is a female donor in good health and CMV-seronegative. V gene TRBV4-1 combines with J gene TRBJ2-4; 10 bases align to TRBD2. Material: PBMCs. The CDR3, as DNA: TGCGCCAGCAGCCAAGGACTAGCGGGCGGCTTGAGCAAAAACATTCAGTACTTC. Translating it yields CASSQGLAGGLSKNIQYF.